The present T cell receptor beta chain was sequenced within a study of radiotherapy plus CTLA-4 blockade in lung cancer. CDR1 is SGHAT, CDR2 FQNNGV, per germline. The ends were cut back, 4 bases at V and 1 base at J, with 10 bases in the middle. CDR3 length equals 14 residues. The method was immunoSEQ multiplex PCR; TCRdb's version includes in-frame clones alone and lacks a portion of them. The data contain about 43,000 clones, 60% to 70% of them seen just once; the ten biggest clones take up roughly a quarter. The chain is built from TRBV11-2 and TRBJ1-1; unclear D gene. The sample here was peripheral blood, taken from a patient treated with radiotherapy plus ipilimumab. The sequence was obtained from a human donor with non-small cell lung cancer who had a partial response to radiotherapy plus ipilimumab. CDR3 protein: CASSSPPRNTEAFF. The CDR3 coding sequence is TGTGCCAGCAGCTCCCCTCCCAGGAACACTGAAGCTTTCTTT.